Listed below are T cell receptor beta chains from one sample, sequenced in a study of blood T cell repertoires in COVID-19. Generated by immunoSEQ multiplex PCR, the TCRdb table keeps only in-frame clones and is missing some. The data hold around 99,000 clones, with around 80% observed a single time. Material for sequencing was peripheral blood. The receptor set was obtained from a human donor in a cohort sampled during active or convalescent COVID-19. Both conserved end residues are part of each CDR3. D genes are given only for firm matches. Rows may omit the clone size; those that give it use once, few, many or a size class.

TRBV7-6	TRBJ2-5	TRBD2	NA	TGTGCCAGCAGCTACGAGCGGGGTCTATTGGAGACCCAGTACTTC	CASSYERGLLETQYF
TRBV3-1/TRBV3-2	TRBJ1-1	NA	NA	TGTGCCAGCAGCCAAGCAGTACGTCTGAACATTGAAGCTTTCTTT	CASSQAVRLNIEAFF
TRBV7-6	TRBJ2-1	NA	NA	TGTGCCAGCAGCTTAGGCGCAGGGTTGGTGGATGAGCAGTTCTTC	CASSLGAGLVDEQFF
TRBV7-8	TRBJ2-7	NA	NA	TGTGCCAGCAGCGCCCGACTTAGCTCCTACGAGCAGTACTTC	CASSARLSSYEQYF
TRBV12-3/TRBV12-4	TRBJ2-7	TRBD2	few	TGTGCCAGCAGACTAGCGGGGGGCTACGAGCAGTACTTC	CASRLAGGYEQYF
TRBV3-1/TRBV3-2	TRBJ2-5	TRBD2	NA	TGTGCCAGCAGCCAAGGAGTCCAGCGGGGGGAAGTAGAGACCCAGTACTTC	CASSQGVQRGEVETQYF
TRBV12-5	TRBJ2-3	TRBD2	NA	TGTGCTAGTGGTTCTAGCGGGAGGCGCCCCAGCACAGATACGCAGTATTTT	CASGSSGRRPSTDTQYF
TRBV11-3	TRBJ2-7	TRBD1	NA	TGTGCTAGCAGCCGCGGAACAGGGGACTACGAGCAGTACTTC	CASSRGTGDYEQYF
TRBV27	TRBJ2-5	TRBD1	NA	TGTGCCAGCAGCCCAGACCCCAGGGGGCGGGAGACCCAGTACTTC	CASSPDPRGRETQYF
TRBV5-4	TRBJ2-7	TRBD2	once	TGTGCCAGCAGCTTGGCCAGGGCGGGGGGGCGCGAGCAGTACTTC	CASSLARAGGREQYF
TRBV5-4	TRBJ2-7	NA	NA	TGTGCCAGCAGCTTGCAGGACAAGAGTGGCTACGAGCAGTACTTC	CASSLQDKSGYEQYF
TRBV7-8	TRBJ1-2	NA	few	TGTGCCAGCAGCTTAAGCAACAGTCTTTATGGCTACACCTTC	CASSLSNSLYGYTF
TRBV28	TRBJ2-3	NA	NA	TGTGCCACCACACACCGGGGGACAGATACGCAGTATTTT	CATTHRGTDTQYF
TRBV5-6	TRBJ1-5	TRBD1	once	TGTGCCAGCAGCAAGGACAGGGGGAGAGGCAATCAGCCCCAGCATTTT	CASSKDRGRGNQPQHF
TRBV18	TRBJ2-7	TRBD2	NA	TGTGCCAGCTCACCCAACGGGAGGGGCTCTTACGAGCAGTACTTC	CASSPNGRGSYEQYF
TRBV18	TRBJ1-2	NA	NA	TGTGCCAGCTCACCAATAGATGGCTACACCTTC	CASSPIDGYTF
TRBV19	TRBJ2-5	TRBD1	NA	TGTGCCAGTACCCCTGCGGGACAGGGAATGGGGGAGACCCAGTACTTC	CASTPAGQGMGETQYF
TRBV24-1	TRBJ2-1	NA	NA	TGTGCCACCAGTGATACCTCTACGGCCCGGGATGAGCAGTTCTTC	CATSDTSTARDEQFF
TRBV28	TRBJ2-7	TRBD2	NA	TGTGCCAGCAGTTTGGGAACTAGCGGAGACTACGAGCAGTACTTC	CASSLGTSGDYEQYF
TRBV30	TRBJ2-7	NA	NA	TGTGCCTGGAGATGGACAGGCGGGACCTACGAGCAGTACTTC	CAWRWTGGTYEQYF
TRBV5-4	TRBJ2-7	TRBD2	NA	TGTGCCAGCAGCTTGGCCCCGGGAGAGAGTAGCGGGGAGTACGAGCAGTACTTC	CASSLAPGESSGEYEQYF
TRBV7-2	TRBJ2-5	NA	NA	TGTGCCAGCAGCTTAGCGTCGTCGAAACGGGAGACCCAGTACTTC	CASSLASSKRETQYF
TRBV7-2	TRBJ2-5	TRBD2	NA	TGTGCCAGCAGCTTATTTGCGGGCGGGGGTCCCGGGGAGACCCAGTACTTC	CASSLFAGGGPGETQYF
TRBV30	TRBJ2-2	TRBD1	NA	TGTGCCTGGAAACAGGGGGCTGCCGGGGAGCTGTTTTTT	CAWKQGAAGELFF
TRBV20-1	TRBJ1-4	NA	NA	TGCAGTGCTAGTAATGGGGGCGCCCCTAATGAAAAACTGTTTTTT	CSASNGGAPNEKLFF
TRBV4-2	TRBJ2-7	TRBD1	NA	TGTGCCAGCAGCCTATCCGGGACAGGGACGTACGAGCAGTACTTC	CASSLSGTGTYEQYF
TRBV7-2	TRBJ2-4	NA	NA	TGTGCCAGCAGCTTACTTATAGCCAAAAACATTCAGTACTTC	CASSLLIAKNIQYF
TRBV7-2	TRBJ2-6	TRBD2	NA	TGTGCCAGCAGCGCCCTTGGGGCGGGGGGGCGATCTGGGGCCAACGTCCTGACTTTC	CASSALGAGGRSGANVLTF
TRBV7-3	TRBJ2-2	TRBD1	few	TGTGCCAGCAGCTTAAGTCCGAGGACAGGAAACACCGGGGAGCTGTTTTTT	CASSLSPRTGNTGELFF
TRBV9	TRBJ2-5	TRBD1	NA	TGTGCCAGCAGCGCAAGCAGGCCGGGACAGTGGGAGACCCAGTACTTC	CASSASRPGQWETQYF
TRBV28	TRBJ2-2	TRBD1	NA	TGTGCCAGCACACAGGGGGCACCGAACACCGGGGAGCTGTTTTTT	CASTQGAPNTGELFF
TRBV3-1/TRBV3-2	TRBJ1-5	TRBD1	NA	TGTGCCAGCAGCCAGGGACAGGGAAATCAGCCCCAGCATTTT	CASSQGQGNQPQHF
TRBV19	TRBJ1-2	NA	few	TGTGCCAGTAGTAGAGGAATAACCAAGCACGACTATGGCTACACCTTC	CASSRGITKHDYGYTF
TRBV30	TRBJ1-6	TRBD1	NA	TGTGCCGGGGACAGGGGCTTTAATTCACCCCTCCACTTT	CAGDRGFNSPLHF
TRBV5-1	TRBJ1-2	NA	NA	TGCGCCAGCAGCTCTGGGTGGGGCCTGGAGGGCTACACCTTC	CASSSGWGLEGYTF
TRBV5-1	TRBJ2-5	NA	once	TGCGCCAGCAGCTTGTTCGCTGGCAGGGAGGAAGAGACCCAGTACTTC	CASSLFAGREEETQYF
TRBV18	TRBJ2-1	NA	NA	TGTGCCAGCTCCCGGTGGAGTGCGGGTCCGTCCTACAATGAGCAGTTCTTC	CASSRWSAGPSYNEQFF
TRBV7-9	TRBJ1-2	NA	NA	TGTGCCAGCAGCCCCGGGGGCTATGGCTACACCTTC	CASSPGGYGYTF
TRBV7-9	TRBJ2-7	NA	NA	TGTGCCAGCAGCCCTCTGGGTCAGGGCCTAGGGGAGTACTTC	CASSPLGQGLGEYF
TRBV4-1	TRBJ2-7	TRBD2	NA	TGCGCCAGCAGCCACCGGGAGGCGGGTATCTACGAGCAGTACTTC	CASSHREAGIYEQYF